This T cell receptor (beta chain) was sequenced during a study of blood T cells in healthy people across ages. Overall study context: There was about one barcoded beta molecule captured by template switching per two T cells.

Using a J-beta primer mix together with a sample-barcoded 5' primer, a second PCR was run for roughly 7 to 12 cycles. TCRdb itself ran the 5' RACE reads through MiXCR, one entry per CDR3 protein. The sample records about 680,000 distinct CDR3 sequences, 49% being singletons. Per the germline V gene, CDR1 is SGHRS and CDR2 is YFSETQ. Trimming cost V 6 bases and J 1 base, with 6 bases left between them. The CDR3 length is 12 residues. This chain uses TRBV5-1 with TRBJ2-3; D is unclear. The sequence was collected from a woman aged 60-75 years in good health. Sequencing used blood. CDR3 nucleotide sequence: TGCGCCAGCAATCGAGGCACAGATACGCAGTATTTT. This sequence encodes CASNRGTDTQYF. Using reference TRBV5-1 and TRBJ2-3 for the parts outside the CDR3, the full variable domain is KAGVTQTPRYLIKTRGQQVTLSCSPISGHRSVSWYQQTPGQGLQFLFEYFSETQRNKGNFPGRFSGRQFSNSRSEMNVSTLELGDSALYLCASNRGTDTQYFGPGTRLTVL.